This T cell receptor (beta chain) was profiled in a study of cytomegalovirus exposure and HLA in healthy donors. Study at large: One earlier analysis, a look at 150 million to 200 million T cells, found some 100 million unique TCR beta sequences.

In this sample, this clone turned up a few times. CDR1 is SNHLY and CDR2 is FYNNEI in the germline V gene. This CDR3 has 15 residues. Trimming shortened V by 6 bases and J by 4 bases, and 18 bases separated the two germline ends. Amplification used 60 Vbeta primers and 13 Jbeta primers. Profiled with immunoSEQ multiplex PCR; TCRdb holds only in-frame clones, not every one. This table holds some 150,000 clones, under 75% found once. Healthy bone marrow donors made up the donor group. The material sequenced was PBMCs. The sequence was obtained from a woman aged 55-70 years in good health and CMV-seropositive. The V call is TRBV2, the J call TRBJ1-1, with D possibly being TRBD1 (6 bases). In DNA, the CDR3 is TGTGCCAGCAGGTCACGAGCAGGGGAGGGCACTGAAGCTTTCTTT. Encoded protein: CASRSRAGEGTEAFF.